A selection of T cell receptor beta chains follows, all from one sample in a study of blood T cell repertoires in COVID-19. Measured with immunoSEQ multiplex PCR; TCRdb has only the in-frame clones, and not every one. This table has 190,000 or so clones, approximately 81% appearing once. Sample: PBMCs or T cells enriched from blood (not recorded which). These receptors all come from a middle-aged man who had recovered from COVID-19. Each CDR3 is given with its conserved first and last residue. A D gene is named only where the DNA matches it firmly. The size entry is marked missing in some rows and otherwise reads once, few, many or a size class.

TRBD1	TRBV30	NA	TRBJ1-2	CACARGRGHLGYTF	TGTGCCTGCGCTAGGGGCAGGGGGCATCTTGGCTACACCTTC
NA	TRBV6-5	NA	TRBJ1-2	CASSYSRGGYTF	TGTGCCAGCAGTTACAGTAGGGGTGGCTACACCTTC
NA	TRBV7-2	NA	TRBJ1-3	CASSAQVTSGNTIYF	TGTGCCAGCAGCGCCCAGGTCACCTCTGGAAACACCATATATTTT
NA	TRBV9	NA	TRBJ1-1	CASSPRGGSNTEAFF	TGTGCCAGCAGCCCCAGGGGAGGGTCGAACACTGAAGCTTTCTTT
TRBD2	TRBV5-1	NA	TRBJ2-2	CASSLILAGGNTGELFF	TGCGCCAGCAGCTTGATCCTAGCGGGAGGGAACACCGGGGAGCTGTTTTTT
NA	TRBV6-5	NA	TRBJ1-2	CASSPPGKITGYTF	TGTGCCAGCAGTCCACCCGGGAAGATAACCGGCTACACCTTC
NA	TRBV29-1	NA	TRBJ1-2	CSVDGGGGYTF	TGCAGCGTTGATGGCGGGGGCGGCTACACCTTC
NA	TRBV29-1	NA	TRBJ1-2	CSVDLSETTDGYTF	TGCAGCGTTGACCTGTCAGAGACAACGGATGGCTACACCTTC
TRBD1	TRBV30	NA	TRBJ1-5	CAWAQGWRQPQHF	TGTGCCTGGGCACAGGGGTGGCGGCAGCCCCAGCATTTT
TRBD2	TRBV18	NA	TRBJ2-1	CASSPAGTSGRANNEQFF	TGTGCCAGCTCACCTGCCGGGACTAGCGGGAGGGCTAATAATGAGCAGTTCTTC
NA	TRBV5-1	NA	TRBJ1-3	CASSLTGGSSGNTIYF	TGCGCCAGCAGCCTGACGGGGGGGAGCTCTGGAAACACCATATATTTT
NA	TRBV7-8	NA	TRBJ1-5	CASSYSSGSTADQPQHF	TGTGCCAGCAGCTACTCCTCGGGATCGACCGCCGATCAGCCCCAGCATTTT
TRBD2	TRBV27	once	TRBJ2-2	CASSFLAGGDGELFF	TGTGCCAGCAGTTTCCTAGCGGGAGGGGACGGGGAGCTGTTTTTT
NA	TRBV6-5	NA	TRBJ2-2	CASSYSDTGTGELFF	TGTGCCAGCAGTTACTCCGATACAGGGACCGGGGAGCTGTTTTTT
NA	TRBV29-1	NA	TRBJ2-7	CSVDGSGDPYEQYF	TGCAGCGTTGATGGATCGGGGGATCCCTACGAGCAGTACTTC
TRBD1	TRBV7-2	NA	TRBJ1-2	CASSRQGYYGYTF	TGTGCCAGCAGCAGACAGGGGTACTATGGCTACACCTTC
NA	TRBV19	NA	TRBJ2-2	CASNSLGAAPNTGELFF	TGTGCCAGTAACTCCCTGGGGGCGGCTCCGAACACCGGGGAGCTGTTTTTT
TRBD2	TRBV7-9	NA	TRBJ2-1	CASRLLAGGGEQFF	TGTGCCAGCAGACTCCTAGCGGGAGGAGGGGAGCAGTTCTTC
NA	TRBV7-2	NA	TRBJ2-1	CASSPGTAYNEQFF	TGTGCCAGCAGCCCCGGGACTGCCTACAATGAGCAGTTCTTC
NA	TRBV9	NA	TRBJ1-2	CASSPYSFAGYTF	TGTGCCAGCAGCCCTTACAGCTTCGCTGGCTACACCTTC
NA	TRBV15	NA	TRBJ1-1	CATRDQRHLNTEAFF	TGTGCCACCAGAGACCAAAGACATCTGAACACTGAAGCTTTCTTT
TRBD1	TRBV9	NA	TRBJ2-7	CASSLGQGPYEQYF	TGTGCCAGCAGCTTGGGACAGGGGCCCTACGAGCAGTACTTC
NA	TRBV28	NA	TRBJ1-1	CASSTWGGAKGSAEAFF	TGTGCCAGCAGTACCTGGGGGGGCGCAAAAGGAAGCGCTGAAGCTTTCTTT
NA	TRBV30	few	TRBJ1-4	CAWSVQETNEKLFF	TGTGCCTGGAGTGTACAGGAGACAAATGAAAAACTGTTTTTT
NA	TRBV7-3	NA	TRBJ2-2	CASSLMGATLTGELFF	TGTGCCAGCAGCTTAATGGGGGCTACGTTGACCGGGGAGCTGTTTTTT
TRBD1	TRBV10-3	NA	TRBJ2-1	CAISGSGGPYNEQFF	TGTGCCATCAGTGGGTCAGGGGGCCCTTACAATGAGCAGTTCTTC
NA	TRBV5-1	NA	TRBJ1-1	CASRLQENTEAFF	TGCGCCAGCAGGCTACAGGAAAACACTGAAGCTTTCTTT
NA	TRBV27	NA	TRBJ1-4	CASSFFINEKLFF	TGTGCCAGCAGTTTCTTTATTAATGAAAAACTGTTTTTT
NA	TRBV30	NA	TRBJ2-7	CAWRRRPTYEQYF	TGTGCCTGGAGAAGGCGGCCAACCTACGAGCAGTACTTC
NA	TRBV6-5	once	TRBJ2-7	CASRVEPQSVYEQYF	TGTGCCAGCAGAGTCGAGCCCCAAAGCGTCTACGAGCAGTACTTC
NA	TRBV10-3	NA	TRBJ1-2	CAISESTVYGYTF	TGTGCCATCAGTGAGTCTACGGTGTATGGCTACACCTTC
NA	TRBV18	NA	TRBJ1-5	CASSPTRDSNQPQHF	TGTGCCAGCTCACCGACTAGAGACAGCAATCAGCCCCAGCATTTT
TRBD1	TRBV18	many	TRBJ2-7	CASSPHLPGQGVDEQYF	TGTGCCAGCTCACCGCACTTGCCGGGACAGGGTGTCGACGAGCAGTACTTC
NA	TRBV27	NA	TRBJ1-1	CASSTARGEEGPEAFF	TGTGCCAGCAGTACCGCCCGAGGGGAGGAGGGGCCTGAAGCTTTCTTT
NA	TRBV20-1	NA	TRBJ2-4	CSASSGENIQYF	TGCAGTGCTAGTAGCGGTGAAAACATTCAGTACTTC
NA	TRBV25-1	few	TRBJ1-2	CASSGIYGYTF	TGTGCCAGCAGCGGGATCTATGGCTACACCTTC
NA	TRBV29-1	NA	TRBJ2-2	CSVGSGQNTGELFF	TGCAGCGTTGGCTCGGGACAGAACACCGGGGAGCTGTTTTTT
TRBD2	TRBV5-1	NA	TRBJ2-3	CASSVGASGRTDTQYF	TGCGCCAGCAGCGTTGGGGCTAGCGGGAGAACAGATACGCAGTATTTT
NA	TRBV5-4	once	TRBJ2-1	CASSLGLSNNEQFF	TGTGCCAGCAGCTTGGGACTATCCAACAATGAGCAGTTCTTC
NA	TRBV6-5	NA	TRBJ2-5	CASSLLDIQETQYF	TGTGCCAGCAGCTTACTGGACATCCAAGAGACCCAGTACTTC
TRBD1	TRBV10-3	NA	TRBJ2-1	CANRDRAFNEQFF	TGTGCCAACCGGGACAGGGCTTTTAATGAGCAGTTCTTC
TRBD1	TRBV19	NA	TRBJ1-2	CASSIEAGGGYTF	TGTGCCAGTAGTATTGAGGCAGGGGGTGGCTACACCTTC
NA	TRBV30	NA	TRBJ1-1	CATWTDLNTEAFF	TGTGCCACATGGACAGATCTGAACACTGAAGCTTTCTTT
TRBD2	TRBV10-1	NA	TRBJ2-1	CASSDPGGTDNEQFF	TGCGCCAGCAGTGACCCGGGGGGTACGGACAATGAGCAGTTCTTC
TRBD1	TRBV7-6	NA	TRBJ2-3	CASSFGTGADTQYF	TGTGCCAGCAGCTTCGGGACAGGTGCAGATACGCAGTATTTT
NA	TRBV4-1	NA	TRBJ2-3	CASSQVLDTQYF	TGCGCCAGCAGCCAAGTACTAGATACGCAGTATTTT
NA	TRBV19	NA	TRBJ2-3	CASSPDRASTDTQYF	TGTGCCAGTAGTCCCGACAGAGCTAGCACAGATACGCAGTATTTT
NA	TRBV7-9	NA	TRBJ1-1	CASSSTEGLGDTEAFF	TGTGCCAGCAGCTCCACGGAGGGGCTCGGGGACACTGAAGCTTTCTTT
NA	TRBV19	NA	TRBJ2-5	CASSDTIGETQYF	TGTGCCAGTAGTGACACAATTGGGGAGACCCAGTACTTC